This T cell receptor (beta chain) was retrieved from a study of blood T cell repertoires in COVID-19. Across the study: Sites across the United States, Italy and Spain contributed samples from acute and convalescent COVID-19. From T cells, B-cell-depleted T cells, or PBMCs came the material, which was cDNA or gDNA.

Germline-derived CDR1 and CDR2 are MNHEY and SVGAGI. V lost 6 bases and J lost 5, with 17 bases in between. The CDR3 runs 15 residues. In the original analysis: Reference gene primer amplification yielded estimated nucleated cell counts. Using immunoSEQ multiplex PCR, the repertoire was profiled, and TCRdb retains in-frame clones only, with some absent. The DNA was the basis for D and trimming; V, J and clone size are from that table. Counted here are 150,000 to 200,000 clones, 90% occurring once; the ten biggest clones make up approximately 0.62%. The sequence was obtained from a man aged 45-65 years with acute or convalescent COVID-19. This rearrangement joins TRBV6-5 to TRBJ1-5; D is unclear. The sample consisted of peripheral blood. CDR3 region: CASRPAGGPDQPQHF. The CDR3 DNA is TGTGCCAGCAGGCCGGCGGGAGGGCCGGATCAGCCCCAGCATTTT.